These 12 T cell receptor beta chains came from one sample sequenced in a study of T cells in narcolepsy. Clones were sequenced by immunoSEQ multiplex PCR, and TCRdb holds only the in-frame ones, with some missing. The sample has 25,000 to 35,000 clones, roughly four fifths seen once. Input material: CD45RA- memory CD4+ T cells from PBMCs. The receptors here all came from a human donor with narcolepsy.

This chain connects TRBV29-1 to TRBJ1-1; 7 bases fit TRBD1. After removal of 7 bases from V and 1 base from J, the junction contained 12 bases not matched to a gene. The CDR3 is 15 amino acids. Germline CDR1 SQVTM, CDR2 ANQGSEA. The CDR3 sequence is CSALPDRAKNTEAFF. CDR3 nucleotides: TGCAGCGCCTTACCCGACAGGGCCAAGAACACTGAAGCTTTCTTT. The whole variable domain, remainder taken from reference TRBV29-1 and TRBJ1-1, is SAVISQKPSRDICQRGTSLTIQCQVDSQVTMMFWYRQQPGQSLTLIATANQGSEATYESGFVIDKFPISRPNLTFSTLTVSNMSPEDSSIYLCSALPDRAKNTEAFFGQGTRLTVV.

The chain links TRBV12-5 to TRBJ2-3; TRBD2 matches at 7 bases. The J segment lost 3 bases and the V segment lost 6 bases, leaving 6 bases of the junction unmatched. CDR3 length equals 14 residues. Germline lookup yields CDR1 LGHNT and CDR2 FRNRAP. The CDR3 coding sequence is TGTGCTAGTGGGACGGGACTAACTACAGATACGCAGTATTTT. The encoded protein is CASGTGLTTDTQYF.

The chain joins TRBV5-1 to TRBJ1-1; 8 nucleotides line up with TRBD1. The germline V gene encodes CDR1 SGHRS and CDR2 YFSETQ. The CDR3 spans 12 residues. Unmatched junction bases numbered 5, after V lost 2 bases and J lost 11 bases. The CDR3 is CASSLSGGVAFF. As DNA, the CDR3 is TGCGCCAGCAGCTTATCAGGGGGCGTCGCTTTCTTT. The full variable domain, its missing parts supplied by reference TRBV5-1 and TRBJ1-1, is KAGVTQTPRYLIKTRGQQVTLSCSPISGHRSVSWYQQTPGQGLQFLFEYFSETQRNKGNFPGRFSGRQFSNSRSEMNVSTLELGDSALYLCASSLSGGVAFFGQGTRLTVV.

CDR3 coding DNA: TGTGCCAGCAGCTTACGGGACAGGACTTACAATGAGCAGTTCTTC. Translated: CASSLRDRTYNEQFF. V and J are TRBV11-2 and TRBJ2-1, with 8 nucleotides matching TRBD1. V was clipped by 2 bases and J by 4 bases; unmatched bases: 4. CDR1 is SGHAT, CDR2 FQNNGV, per germline. The CDR3 is made up of 15 amino acids.

The rearrangement joins TRBV5-1 to TRBJ2-7, with TRBD1 matching over 8 bases. Losses at the gene ends were 2 bases for V and 5 bases for J; bases not matched to a gene: 6. The length of the CDR3 is 14 residues. Germline loops: CDR1 SGHRS, CDR2 YFSETQ. The CDR3 reads CASSFRDRQHEQYF. The DNA for the CDR3 is TGCGCCAGCAGCTTCCGGGACAGGCAACACGAGCAGTACTTC. Supplemented by reference TRBV5-1 and TRBJ2-7, the full variable domain reads KAGVTQTPRYLIKTRGQQVTLSCSPISGHRSVSWYQQTPGQGLQFLFEYFSETQRNKGNFPGRFSGRQFSNSRSEMNVSTLELGDSALYLCASSFRDRQHEQYFGPGTRLTVT.

This sequence joins TRBV19 and TRBJ1-6; TRBD1 is a possible D gene (5 bases). Trimming shortened V by 5 bases and J by 10 bases, and 15 bases separated the two germline ends. Germline V gene data show CDR1 as LNHDA and CDR2 as SQIVND (reference sequence). This CDR3 is built from 14 residues. In DNA, the CDR3 is TGTGCCAGTAGTCGCAGGGAGGTAAAATCACCCCTCCACTTT. Amino acids: CASSRREVKSPLHF.

The chain recombines TRBV19 with TRBJ1-2; D remains ambiguous. CDR1 LNHDA and CDR2 SQIVND come from the germline V gene (reference sequence). Trimming stripped 7 bases from V and 5 bases from J, with 14 bases between. The CDR3 has 13 residues. The CDR3 region has the DNA TGTGCCAGTACCAAGACACTTATGTATGGCTACACCTTC. Translating it yields CASTKTLMYGYTF.

This clone was counted a single time. As DNA, the CDR3 is TGTGCCAGCAGTCTTGGGGGGGCTCGCTCTGGAAACACCATATATTTT. Protein sequence: CASSLGGARSGNTIYF. The V gene is TRBV2, the J gene TRBJ1-3; tentative D call: TRBD1 (6 bases). This CDR3 spans 16 amino acids. Germline values: CDR1 SNHLY, CDR2 FYNNEI. Deletions cut 5 bases from V and 0 bases from J, with 14 bases between.

The CDR3 sequence is CASSSGRAFEQFF. DNA for the CDR3: TGTGCCAGCAGCTCGGGGAGGGCCTTTGAGCAGTTCTTC. This chain links TRBV7-9 with TRBJ2-1; 7 bases match TRBD2. The CDR3 runs 13 residues. V shed 4 bases and J 9 bases; nucleotides not matched to a gene: 6. Germline V gives CDR1 SEHNR, CDR2 FQNEAQ (reference sequence).

This clone was counted between two and nine times. The CDR3 bases are TGTGCCAGCAGCTTAGGGATAAGGGACAGGGGGTCGCCCCAGCATTTT. It translates to CASSLGIRDRGSPQHF. The chain has TRBV7-6 and TRBJ1-5; 11 bases map to TRBD1. The germline V gene has CDR1 SGHVS and CDR2 FNYEAQ. The ends lost 1 base at V and 9 bases at J; junction bases unmatched: 8. The CDR3 is made up of 16 amino acids.

The CDR3 sequence is CASSLQTAEKHYGYTF. The CDR3 DNA sequence: TGTGCCAGCAGTTTACAAACGGCAGAAAAGCACTATGGCTACACCTTC. The V and J genes are TRBV28 and TRBJ1-2; no clear D. Germline CDR1 MDHEN, CDR2 SYDVKM. CDR3 length: 16 amino acids. Trimming removed 2 bases from V and 3 bases from J, with 16 bases in between.

The chain couples TRBV13 to TRBJ2-1; 15 bases are shared with TRBD2. V lost 4 bases and J lost 4; bases outside the gene matches: 14. The CDR3 is 20 residues long. Germline assignment: CDR1 PRHDT and CDR2 FYEKMQ (reference sequence). The CDR3 reads CASSSYARTSGRAGYNEQFF. CDR3 bases: TGTGCCAGCAGCTCTTACGCTCGGACTAGCGGGAGGGCGGGGTACAATGAGCAGTTCTTC.